This TCR beta chain derives from a study of blood T cell repertoires in COVID-19. The wider study: Acute-phase and convalescent COVID-19 samples originated in the United States, Italy and Spain.

Study members were between roughly 18 and 100 years old and lived in around 24 US regions. Membership in each cohort depended on participant-reported clinical history. The ends were cut back, 5 bases at V and 0 bases at J, with 7 bases in the middle. Germline V gene lookup returns CDR1 MDHEN and CDR2 SYDVKM. The CDR3 contains 13 residues. Original analysis: Reference gene primer amplification yielded estimated nucleated cell counts. Clones were sequenced by immunoSEQ multiplex PCR, and TCRdb holds only the in-frame ones, with some missing. V, J and clone size derive from that table, while D and trimming were established from the DNA sequence. Of 200,000 or so clones listed, roughly 87% were seen once; the top ten hold less than 8%.

The receptor's source is a man aged 30-40 years in a cohort exposed to, infected with or recovered from COVID-19 (not recorded which). The chain links TRBV28 to TRBJ1-2; D gene unclear. The sequencing input was PBMCs or T cells enriched from blood (not recorded which). The CDR3 DNA is TGTGCCAGCAGTCCCCTTACTAACTATGGCTACACCTTC. This translates into CASSPLTNYGYTF.